This is a list of T cell receptor beta chains from one sample in a study of long-term antiretroviral therapy in people with HIV. The table came from immunoSEQ multiplex PCR; TCRdb's copy has only in-frame clones and leaves some out. Altogether more than 20,000 clones are present, approximately 80% being singletons, with the ten largest covering roughly 4.8%. The sample consisted of unsorted PBMCs, taken 0.5 years after starting antiretroviral therapy. These receptors were taken from a man aged 18-30 years with HIV. CDR3s include the opening cysteine and the closing phenylalanine or tryptophan. D genes are given only for firm matches.

TRBV11-2	TRBJ1-5	13	TRBD1	TGTGCCAGCAGCGAAGACAGGGATCAGCCCCAGCATTTT	CASSEDRDQPQHF
TRBV29-1	TRBJ1-1	14	-	TGCAGCGTTATTACGGGGACAATAAACACTGAAGCTTTCTTT	CSVITGTINTEAFF
TRBV6-1	TRBJ1-3	15	-	TGTGCCAGCAGTGAAGTCGGGGTATCTGGAAACACCATATATTTT	CASSEVGVSGNTIYF
TRBV19	TRBJ1-1	14	-	TGTGCCAGTAGTATCCCCCCCCTGAACACTGAAGCTTTCTTT	CASSIPPLNTEAFF
TRBV4-1	TRBJ2-7	18	-	TGCGCCAGCAGCCAAGATTGGTTCGCAGGGGACTTTGTTTGGGAGCAGTACTTC	CASSQDWFAGDFVWEQYF
TRBV11-2	TRBJ1-6	15	-	TGTGCCAGCAGCTTGGGGGGCAGTCATAATTCACCCCTCCACTTT	CASSLGGSHNSPLHF
TRBV2	TRBJ1-2	16	-	TGTGCCAGCAGTGAAAGGCAGGGTCTTTCAGTGCGGGGCTACACCTTC	CASSERQGLSVRGYTF
TRBV6-1	TRBJ2-7	14	TRBD1	TGTGCCAGCAGTGGCGGACAGGGCCTCTACGAGCAGTACTTC	CASSGGQGLYEQYF
TRBV14	TRBJ2-2	17	-	TGTGCCAGCAGCCTCGGGGAGTATAGCGGCTCCCCCGGGGAGCTGTTTTTT	CASSLGEYSGSPGELFF
TRBV6-1	TRBJ2-7	14	-	TGTGCCAGCAGTGAAAGGCAGCGGTCCTACGAGCAGTACTTC	CASSERQRSYEQYF
TRBV9	TRBJ2-7	12	-	TGTGCCAGCAGCGTTAATTGGACAGAGCAGTACTTC	CASSVNWTEQYF
TRBV12-5	TRBJ2-7	17	TRBD2	TGTGCTAGTGGTTTGGTACGGGGCGGGAGAGGGTCCTACGAGCAGTACTTC	CASGLVRGGRGSYEQYF
TRBV28	TRBJ1-2	15	-	TGTGCCAGCAGTTCCGCAGGGGTTATGAACTATGGCTACACCTTC	CASSSAGVMNYGYTF
TRBV4-1	TRBJ2-4	17	TRBD1	TGCGCCAGCAGCCAAGGCGTGACAGGGGGTAAAATCGACATTCAGTACTTC	CASSQGVTGGKIDIQYF
TRBV4-2	TRBJ2-6	16	-	TGTGCCAGCAGCCAAGATTTCGGGTCCGGGGCCAACGTCCTGACTTTC	CASSQDFGSGANVLTF
TRBV29-1	TRBJ1-2	11	-	TGCAGCGCCCGGGGAGGGCAGGGCTACACCTTC	CSARGGQGYTF
TRBV7-3	TRBJ2-1	13	-	TGTGCCAGCAGCCAGGACCAACACAATGAGCAGTTCTTC	CASSQDQHNEQFF
TRBV10-2	TRBJ2-5	11	-	TGCGCCAGCAGTGAACTAGAGACCCAGTACTTC	CASSELETQYF
TRBV2	TRBJ2-5	16	TRBD2	TGTGCCAGCAGTGTGGGGCTAGCGGGGCCCGGGGAGACCCAGTACTTC	CASSVGLAGPGETQYF
TRBV28	TRBJ2-7	11	-	TGTGCCAGCAGTTTAGGAGACGAGCAGTACTTC	CASSLGDEQYF